This entry features one TCR beta chain sequence. This sample was included in a study of blood T cell repertoires in COVID-19. Study-wide background: Sites in the United States, Italy and Spain provided acute and convalescent COVID-19 samples. T cells, B-cell-depleted T cells, or PBMCs supplied cDNA or gDNA.

Original data processing: Nucleated cell number was recorded as an estimate derived from reference gene primer amplification. The repertoire was sequenced with immunoSEQ multiplex PCR; TCRdb's copy has only in-frame clones and lacks some. D and trimming were read from the DNA, whereas the V and J calls and clone size are those reported in that table. This sample carries tens of thousands of clones, 85% to 90% of them seen once, and the ten largest clones take roughly 3%. CDR3 length: 16 amino acids. Per the germline V gene, CDR1 is SEHNR and CDR2 is FQNEAQ (reference sequence). V lost 5 bases and J lost 4, with 17 bases in between.

Specimen: peripheral blood. The receptor was derived from a man aged 45-65 years with active COVID-19. The chain uses TRBV7-9 and TRBJ2-2; D might be TRBD1 (5 bases). The CDR3 DNA sequence: TGTGCCAGCAGCGTACTCCAGGGAATGAGCACCGGGGAGCTGTTTTTT. It translates to CASSVLQGMSTGELFF. Full variable domain (remainder filled in from reference TRBV7-9 and TRBJ2-2): DTGVSQNPRHKITKRGQNVTFRCDPISEHNRLYWYRQTLGQGPEFLTYFQNEAQLEKSRLLSDRFSAERPKGSFSTLEIQRTEQGDSAMYLCASSVLQGMSTGELFFGEGSRLTVL.